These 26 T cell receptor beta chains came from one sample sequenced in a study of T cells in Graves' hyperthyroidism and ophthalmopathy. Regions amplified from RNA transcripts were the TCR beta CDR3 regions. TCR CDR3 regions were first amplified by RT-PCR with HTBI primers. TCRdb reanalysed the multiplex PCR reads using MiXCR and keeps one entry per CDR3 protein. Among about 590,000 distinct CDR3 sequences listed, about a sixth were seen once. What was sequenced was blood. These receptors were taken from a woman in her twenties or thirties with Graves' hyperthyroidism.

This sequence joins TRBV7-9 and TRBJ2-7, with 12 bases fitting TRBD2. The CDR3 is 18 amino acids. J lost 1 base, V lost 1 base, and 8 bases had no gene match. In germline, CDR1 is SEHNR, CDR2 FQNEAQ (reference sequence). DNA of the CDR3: TGTGCCAGCAGCTTAGTGCAGCTAGCGGGAGGGCTGTCCTACGAGCAGTACTTC. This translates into CASSLVQLAGGLSYEQYF.

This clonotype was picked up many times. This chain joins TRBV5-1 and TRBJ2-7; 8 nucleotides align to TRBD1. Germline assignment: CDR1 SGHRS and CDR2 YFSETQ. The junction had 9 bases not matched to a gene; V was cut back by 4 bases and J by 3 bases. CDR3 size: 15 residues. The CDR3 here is CASSGRTGSHYEQYF. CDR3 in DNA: TGCGCCAGCAGCGGGAGGACAGGGAGTCACTACGAGCAGTACTTC.

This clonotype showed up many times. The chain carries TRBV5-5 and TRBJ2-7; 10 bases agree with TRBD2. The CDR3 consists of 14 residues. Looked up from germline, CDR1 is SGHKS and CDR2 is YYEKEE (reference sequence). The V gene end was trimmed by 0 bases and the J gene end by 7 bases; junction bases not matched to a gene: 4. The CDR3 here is CASSLALAGVEQYF. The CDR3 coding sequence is TGTGCCAGCAGCTTGGCCCTAGCGGGAGTGGAGCAGTACTTC.

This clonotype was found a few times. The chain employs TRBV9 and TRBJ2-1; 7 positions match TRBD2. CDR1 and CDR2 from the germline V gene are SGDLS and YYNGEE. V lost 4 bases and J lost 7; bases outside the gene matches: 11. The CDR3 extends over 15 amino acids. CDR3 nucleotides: TGTGCCAGCAGCATGCAGAGCGGGATGGGGAATGAGCAGTTCTTC. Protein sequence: CASSMQSGMGNEQFF. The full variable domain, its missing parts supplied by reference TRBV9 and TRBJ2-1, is DSGVTQTPKHLITATGQRVTLRCSPRSGDLSVYWYQQSLDQGLQFLIQYYNGEERAKGNILERFSAQQFPDLHSELNLSSLELGDSALYFCASSMQSGMGNEQFFGPGTRLTVL.

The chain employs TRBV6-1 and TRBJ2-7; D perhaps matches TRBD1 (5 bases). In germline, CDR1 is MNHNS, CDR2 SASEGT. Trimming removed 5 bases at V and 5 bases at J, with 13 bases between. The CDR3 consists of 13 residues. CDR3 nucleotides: TGTGCCAGCAGTAACCCCCCAGGGCACGAGCAGTACTTC. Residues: CASSNPPGHEQYF.

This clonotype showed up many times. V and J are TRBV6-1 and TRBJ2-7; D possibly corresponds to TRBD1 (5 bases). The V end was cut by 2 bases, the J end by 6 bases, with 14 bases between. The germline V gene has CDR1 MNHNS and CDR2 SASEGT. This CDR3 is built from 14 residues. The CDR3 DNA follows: TGTGCCAGCAGTGAACCTGGGCAGGGCGGCGAGCAGTACTTC. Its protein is CASSEPGQGGEQYF.

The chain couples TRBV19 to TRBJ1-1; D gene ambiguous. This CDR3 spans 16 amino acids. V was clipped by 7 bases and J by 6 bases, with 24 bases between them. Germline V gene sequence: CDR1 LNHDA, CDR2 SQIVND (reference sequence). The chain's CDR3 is CASTPWRSPIPAEAFF. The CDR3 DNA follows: TGTGCCAGTACTCCCTGGCGGTCCCCGATCCCCGCTGAAGCTTTCTTT.

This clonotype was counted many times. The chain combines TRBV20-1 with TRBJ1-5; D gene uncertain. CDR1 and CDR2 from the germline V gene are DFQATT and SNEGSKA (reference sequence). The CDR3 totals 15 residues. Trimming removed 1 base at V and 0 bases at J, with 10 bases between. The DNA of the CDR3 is TGCAGTGCTAGAGTTGGGGAGAATAGCAATCAGCCCCAGCATTTT. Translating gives CSARVGENSNQPQHF.

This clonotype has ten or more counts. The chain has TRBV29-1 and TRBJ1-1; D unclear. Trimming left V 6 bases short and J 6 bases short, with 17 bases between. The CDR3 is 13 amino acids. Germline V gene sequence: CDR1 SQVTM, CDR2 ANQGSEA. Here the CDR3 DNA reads TGCAGCGTCCTTAAGACCGCCAGTGCTGAAGCTTTCTTT. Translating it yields CSVLKTASAEAFF.

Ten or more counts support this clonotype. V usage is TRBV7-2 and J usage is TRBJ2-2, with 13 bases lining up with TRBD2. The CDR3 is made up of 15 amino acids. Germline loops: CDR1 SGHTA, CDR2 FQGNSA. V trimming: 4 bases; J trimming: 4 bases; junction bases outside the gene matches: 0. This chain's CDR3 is CASSWTSGSTGELFF. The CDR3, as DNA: TGTGCCAGCAGCTGGACTAGCGGGAGCACCGGGGAGCTGTTTTTT. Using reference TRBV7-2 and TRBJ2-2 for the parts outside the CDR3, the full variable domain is GAGVSQSPSNKVTEKGKDVELRCDPISGHTALYWYRQSLGQGLEFLIYFQGNSAPDKSGLPSDRFSAERTGGSVSTLTIQRTQQEDSAVYLCASSWTSGSTGELFFGEGSRLTVL.

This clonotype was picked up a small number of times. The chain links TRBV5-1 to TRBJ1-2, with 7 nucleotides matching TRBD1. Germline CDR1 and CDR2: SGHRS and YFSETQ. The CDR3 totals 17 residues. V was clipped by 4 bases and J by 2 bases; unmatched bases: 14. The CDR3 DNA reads TGCGCCAGCAGCCGTGGGACAGCCCTTCAGGACAACTATGGCTACACCTTC. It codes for CASSRGTALQDNYGYTF.

The CDR3 loop is CASGVDRGSTEAFF. The CDR3 DNA reads TGTGCCAGCGGAGTGGACAGGGGGTCGACTGAAGCTTTCTTT. V is TRBV7-2 and J is TRBJ1-1; TRBD1 matches at 10 bases. Trimming cost V 8 bases and J 5 bases; bases outside gene matches: 8. Per the germline V gene, CDR1 is SGHTA and CDR2 is FQGNSA. The CDR3 totals 14 residues.

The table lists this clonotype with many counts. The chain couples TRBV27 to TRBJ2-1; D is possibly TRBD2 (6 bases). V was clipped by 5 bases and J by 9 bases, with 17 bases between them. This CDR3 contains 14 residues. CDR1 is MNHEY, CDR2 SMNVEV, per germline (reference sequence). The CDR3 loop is CASSARLEESEQFF. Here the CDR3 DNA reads TGTGCCAGCAGTGCCAGACTAGAAGAAAGTGAGCAGTTCTTC.

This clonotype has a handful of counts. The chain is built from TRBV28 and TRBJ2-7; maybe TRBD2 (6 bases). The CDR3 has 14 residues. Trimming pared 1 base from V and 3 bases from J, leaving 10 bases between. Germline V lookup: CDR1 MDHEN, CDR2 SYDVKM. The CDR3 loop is CASSLSSSVYEQYF. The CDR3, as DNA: TGTGCCAGCAGTTTATCCTCTAGCGTCTACGAGCAGTACTTC.

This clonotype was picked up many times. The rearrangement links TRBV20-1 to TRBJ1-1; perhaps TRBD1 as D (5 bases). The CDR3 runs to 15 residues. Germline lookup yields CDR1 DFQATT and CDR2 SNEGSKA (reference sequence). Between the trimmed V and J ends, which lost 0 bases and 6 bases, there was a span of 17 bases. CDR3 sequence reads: CSARDQRRGAPEAFF. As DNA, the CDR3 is TGCAGTGCTAGAGATCAAAGGCGAGGGGCCCCTGAAGCTTTCTTT.

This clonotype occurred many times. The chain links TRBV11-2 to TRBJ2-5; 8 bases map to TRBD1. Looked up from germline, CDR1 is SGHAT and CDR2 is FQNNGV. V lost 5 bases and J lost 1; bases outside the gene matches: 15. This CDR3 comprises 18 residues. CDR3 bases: TGTGCCAGCAGCATTACACCGACAGGGGACCTCTTCCAAGAGACCCAGTACTTC. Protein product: CASSITPTGDLFQETQYF.

The CDR3: CASSLERATDTQYF. In DNA form, the CDR3 reads TGCGCCAGCAGCTTGGAGCGGGCCACAGATACGCAGTATTTT. J is TRBJ2-3 and V is TRBV5-1; possibly TRBD2 for D (6 bases). CDR1 is SGHRS, CDR2 YFSETQ, per germline. This CDR3 is 14 amino acids long. With 0 bases removed from V and 2 bases from J, the gap between germline ends came to 7 bases.

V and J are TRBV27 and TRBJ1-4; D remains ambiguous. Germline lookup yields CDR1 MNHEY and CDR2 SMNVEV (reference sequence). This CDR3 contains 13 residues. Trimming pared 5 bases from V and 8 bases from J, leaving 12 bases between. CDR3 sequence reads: CASSPEGEEKLFF. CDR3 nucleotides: TGTGCCAGCAGTCCCGAAGGCGAGGAAAAACTGTTTTTT.

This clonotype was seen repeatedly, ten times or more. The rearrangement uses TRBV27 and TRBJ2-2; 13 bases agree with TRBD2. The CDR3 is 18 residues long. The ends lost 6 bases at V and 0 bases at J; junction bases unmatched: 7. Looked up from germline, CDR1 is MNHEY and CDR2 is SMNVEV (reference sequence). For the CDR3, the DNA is TGTGCCAGCAGCTATCTGACTAGCGGGAGGCCGAACACCGGGGAGCTGTTTTTT. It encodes CASSYLTSGRPNTGELFF.

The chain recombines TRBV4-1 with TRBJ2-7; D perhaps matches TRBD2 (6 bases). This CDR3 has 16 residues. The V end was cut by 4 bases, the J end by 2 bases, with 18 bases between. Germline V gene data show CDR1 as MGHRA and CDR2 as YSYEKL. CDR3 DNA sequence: TGCGCCAGCAGCCCACCACAACCGACTAGTGCCTACGAGCAGTACTTC. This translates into CASSPPQPTSAYEQYF.

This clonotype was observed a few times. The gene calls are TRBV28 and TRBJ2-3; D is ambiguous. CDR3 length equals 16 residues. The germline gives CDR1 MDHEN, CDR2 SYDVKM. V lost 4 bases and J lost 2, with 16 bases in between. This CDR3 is CASSSPSSRYTDTQYF. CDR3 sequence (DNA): TGTGCCAGCAGTTCCCCGAGTAGCAGATACACAGATACGCAGTATTTT.

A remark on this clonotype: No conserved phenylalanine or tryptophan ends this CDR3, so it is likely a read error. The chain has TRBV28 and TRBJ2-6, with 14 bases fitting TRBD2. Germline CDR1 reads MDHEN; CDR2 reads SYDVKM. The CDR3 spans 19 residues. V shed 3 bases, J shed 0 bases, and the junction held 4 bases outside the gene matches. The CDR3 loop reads CASSFTGLAGASGANVLTL. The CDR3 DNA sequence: TGTGCCAGCAGTTTTACGGGACTAGCGGGGGCCTCTGGGGCCAACGTCCTGACTCTC.

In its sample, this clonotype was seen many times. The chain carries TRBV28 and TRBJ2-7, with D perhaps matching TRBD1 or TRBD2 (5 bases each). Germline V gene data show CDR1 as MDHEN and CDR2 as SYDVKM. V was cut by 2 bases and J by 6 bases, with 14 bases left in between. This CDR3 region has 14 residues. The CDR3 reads CASSLLGERVEQYF. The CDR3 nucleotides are TGTGCCAGCAGTTTACTGGGGGAACGAGTCGAGCAGTACTTC.

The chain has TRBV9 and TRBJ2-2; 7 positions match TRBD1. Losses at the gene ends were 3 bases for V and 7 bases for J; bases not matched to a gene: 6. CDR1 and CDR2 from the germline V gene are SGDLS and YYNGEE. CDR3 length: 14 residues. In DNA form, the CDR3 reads TGTGCCAGCAGCGCGCTACAGGGGAGCGGGGAGCTGTTTTTT. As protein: CASSALQGSGELFF.

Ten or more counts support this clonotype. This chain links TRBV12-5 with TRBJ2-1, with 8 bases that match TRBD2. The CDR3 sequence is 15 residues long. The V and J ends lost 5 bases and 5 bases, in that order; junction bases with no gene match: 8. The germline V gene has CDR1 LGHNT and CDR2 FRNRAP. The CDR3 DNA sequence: TGTGCTAGTGGTAGGGGAGCGGGAGTAGACAATGAGCAGTTCTTC. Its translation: CASGRGAGVDNEQFF.

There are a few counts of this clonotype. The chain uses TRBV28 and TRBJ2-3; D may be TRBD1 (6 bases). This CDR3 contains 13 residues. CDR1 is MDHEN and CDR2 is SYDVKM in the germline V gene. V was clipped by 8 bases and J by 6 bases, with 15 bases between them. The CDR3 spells CASFHRVRDTQYF. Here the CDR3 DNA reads TGTGCCAGCTTTCACAGGGTTAGGGATACGCAGTATTTT.